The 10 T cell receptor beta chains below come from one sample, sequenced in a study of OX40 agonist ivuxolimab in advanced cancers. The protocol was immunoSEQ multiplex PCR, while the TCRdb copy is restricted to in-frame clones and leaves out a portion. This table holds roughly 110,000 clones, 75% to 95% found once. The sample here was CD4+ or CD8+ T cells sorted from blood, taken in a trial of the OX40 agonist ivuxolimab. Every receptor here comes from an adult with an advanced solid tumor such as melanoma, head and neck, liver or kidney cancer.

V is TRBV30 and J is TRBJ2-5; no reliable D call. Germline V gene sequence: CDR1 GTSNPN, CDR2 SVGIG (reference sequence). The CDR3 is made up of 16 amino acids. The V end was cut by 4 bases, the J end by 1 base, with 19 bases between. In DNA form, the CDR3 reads TGTGCCTGGACCGCGGAAACAGCCTACCCCCAAGAGACCCAGTACTTC. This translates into CAWTAETAYPQETQYF. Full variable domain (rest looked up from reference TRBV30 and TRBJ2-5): SQTIHQWPATLVQPVGSPLSLECTVEGTSNPNLYWYRQAAGRGLQLLFYSVGIGQISSEVPQNLSASRPQDRQFILSSKKLLLSDSGFYLCAWTAETAYPQETQYFGPGTRLLVL.

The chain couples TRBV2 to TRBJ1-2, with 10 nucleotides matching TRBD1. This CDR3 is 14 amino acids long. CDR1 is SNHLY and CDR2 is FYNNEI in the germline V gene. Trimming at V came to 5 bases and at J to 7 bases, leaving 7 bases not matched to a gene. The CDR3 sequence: CASSLDRGKSGYTF. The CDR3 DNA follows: TGTGCCAGCAGTTTGGACAGGGGGAAGAGTGGCTACACCTTC.

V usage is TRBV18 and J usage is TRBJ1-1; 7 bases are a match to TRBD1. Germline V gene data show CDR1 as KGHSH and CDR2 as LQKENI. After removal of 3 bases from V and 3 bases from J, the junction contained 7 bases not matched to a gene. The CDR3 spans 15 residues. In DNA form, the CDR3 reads TGTGCCAGCTCACCTAGAGGGGGCTTGGACACTGAAGCTTTCTTT. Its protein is CASSPRGGLDTEAFF.

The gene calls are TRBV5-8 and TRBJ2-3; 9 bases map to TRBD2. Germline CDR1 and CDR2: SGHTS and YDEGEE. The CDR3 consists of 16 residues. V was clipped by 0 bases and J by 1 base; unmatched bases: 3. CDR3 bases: TGTGCCAGCAGCTTGGGTGGGACTAGCCGCACAGATACGCAGTATTTT. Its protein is CASSLGGTSRTDTQYF.

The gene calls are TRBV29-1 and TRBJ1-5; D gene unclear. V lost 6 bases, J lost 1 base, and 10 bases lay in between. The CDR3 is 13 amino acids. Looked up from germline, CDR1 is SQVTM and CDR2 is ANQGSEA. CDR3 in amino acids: CSVGQASNQPQHF. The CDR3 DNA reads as TGCAGCGTAGGGCAGGCGAGCAATCAGCCCCAGCATTTT.

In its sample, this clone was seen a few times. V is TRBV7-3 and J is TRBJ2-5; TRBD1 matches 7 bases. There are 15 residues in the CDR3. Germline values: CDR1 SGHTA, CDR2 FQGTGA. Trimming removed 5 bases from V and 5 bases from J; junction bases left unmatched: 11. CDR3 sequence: CASSLRGGSRETQYF. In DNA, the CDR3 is TGTGCCAGCAGCCTCCGAGGGGGCTCTCGGGAGACCCAGTACTTC.

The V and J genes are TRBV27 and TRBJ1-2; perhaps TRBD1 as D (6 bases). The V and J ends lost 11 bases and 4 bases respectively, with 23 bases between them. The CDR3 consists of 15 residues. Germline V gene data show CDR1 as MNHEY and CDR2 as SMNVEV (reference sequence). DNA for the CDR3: TGTGCCTCCAAAGGGGGAGGGCCGATTGGCTATGGCTACACCTTC. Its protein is CASKGGGPIGYGYTF.

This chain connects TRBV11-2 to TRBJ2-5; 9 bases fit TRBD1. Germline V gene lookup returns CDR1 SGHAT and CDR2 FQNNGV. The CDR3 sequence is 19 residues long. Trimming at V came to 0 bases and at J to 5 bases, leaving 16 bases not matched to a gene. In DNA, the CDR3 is TGTGCCAGCAGCTTAGATGGTGGAATCGGACAGGGGTGGCTGGAGACCCAGTACTTC. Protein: CASSLDGGIGQGWLETQYF. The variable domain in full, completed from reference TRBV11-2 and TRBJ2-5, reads EAGVAQSPRYKIIEKRQSVAFWCNPISGHATLYWYQQILGQGPKLLIQFQNNGVVDDSQLPKDRFSAERLKGVDSTLKIQPAKLEDSAVYLCASSLDGGIGQGWLETQYFGPGTRLLVL.

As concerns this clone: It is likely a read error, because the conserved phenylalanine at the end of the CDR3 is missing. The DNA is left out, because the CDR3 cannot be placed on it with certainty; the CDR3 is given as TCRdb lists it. CDR3 region: CASRRDSPVC. This chain joins TRBV27 and TRBJ2-4; the table assigns TRBD2, which was not confirmed against the DNA. The CDR3 has 10 amino acids, counting both end residues. The germline V gene has CDR1 MNHEY and CDR2 SMNVEV (reference sequence).

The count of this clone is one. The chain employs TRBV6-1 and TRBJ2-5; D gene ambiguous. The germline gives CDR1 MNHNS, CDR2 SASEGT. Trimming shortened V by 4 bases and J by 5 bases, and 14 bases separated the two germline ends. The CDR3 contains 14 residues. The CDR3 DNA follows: TGTGCCAGCAGTGTTCAGGCTCTCCAGGAGACCCAGTACTTC. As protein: CASSVQALQETQYF.